In this sample, the clone carrying this T cell receptor (beta chain) turned up many times. This sample is part of a study of T cells in Graves' hyperthyroidism and ophthalmopathy. The junction had 11 bases not matched to a gene; V was cut back by 1 base and J by 6 bases. The CDR3 runs 17 residues. CDR1 and CDR2 (germline): SEHNR, FQNEAQ (reference sequence). What was amplified from RNA transcripts were TCR beta CDR3 regions. RT-PCR in the first round (using the HTBI primer set) targeted the TCR CDR3. TCRdb re-called the multiplex PCR reads with MiXCR, one entry per CDR3 protein. The sample consists of nearly 600,000 distinct CDR3 sequences, approximately 15% of them appearing once. Diagnoses were made from clinical symptoms, serum measures (thyroxine and TRAb), thyroid ultrasound and orbital computed tomography.

This clonotype was obtained from a woman younger than 30 with Graves' ophthalmopathy. The rearrangement uses TRBV7-9 and TRBJ2-2, with 7 nucleotides matching TRBD1. Sequencing was performed on blood. The CDR3 DNA follows: TGTGCCAGCAGCTTAGTGCCCCACGACAGGGTATCCGGGGAGCTGTTTTTT. Amino acid sequence: CASSLVPHDRVSGELFF.